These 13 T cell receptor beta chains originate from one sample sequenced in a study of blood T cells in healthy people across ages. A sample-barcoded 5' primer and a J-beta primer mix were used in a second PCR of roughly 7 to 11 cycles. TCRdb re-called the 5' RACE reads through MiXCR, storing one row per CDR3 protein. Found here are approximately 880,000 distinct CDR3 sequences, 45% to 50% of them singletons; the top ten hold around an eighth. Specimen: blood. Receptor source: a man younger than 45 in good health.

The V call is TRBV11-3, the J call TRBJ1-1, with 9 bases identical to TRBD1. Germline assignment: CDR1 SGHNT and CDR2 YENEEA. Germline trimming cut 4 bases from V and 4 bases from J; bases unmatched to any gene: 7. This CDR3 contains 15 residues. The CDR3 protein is CASSSGLDRGTEAFF. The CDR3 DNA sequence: TGTGCCAGCAGCTCAGGGTTGGACAGGGGCACTGAAGCTTTCTTT.

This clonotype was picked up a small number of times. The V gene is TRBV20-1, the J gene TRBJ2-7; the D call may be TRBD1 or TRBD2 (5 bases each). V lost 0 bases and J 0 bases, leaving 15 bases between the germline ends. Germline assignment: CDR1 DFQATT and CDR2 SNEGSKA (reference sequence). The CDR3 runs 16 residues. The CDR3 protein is CSAREVGGRVSYEQYF. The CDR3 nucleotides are TGCAGTGCTAGAGAGGTTGGGGGAAGGGTCTCCTACGAGCAGTACTTC.

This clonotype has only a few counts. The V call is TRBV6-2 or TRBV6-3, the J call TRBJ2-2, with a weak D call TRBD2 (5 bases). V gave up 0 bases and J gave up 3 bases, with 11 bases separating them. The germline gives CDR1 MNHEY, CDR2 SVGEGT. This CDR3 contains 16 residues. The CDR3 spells CASSYSRGRDTGELFF. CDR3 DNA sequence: TGTGCCAGCAGTTACTCTCGGGGTCGGGACACCGGGGAGCTGTTTTTT.

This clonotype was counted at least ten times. The CDR3 DNA follows: TGCGCCAGCAGGGATGCGACAGGGGTAGGAAACATTCAGTACTTC. Amino acid sequence: CASRDATGVGNIQYF. This chain uses TRBV5-1 with TRBJ2-4; 8 bases agree with TRBD1. CDR1 SGHRS and CDR2 YFSETQ come from the germline V gene. Trimming removed 5 bases from V and 6 bases from J; junction bases left unmatched: 10. The CDR3 contains 15 residues.

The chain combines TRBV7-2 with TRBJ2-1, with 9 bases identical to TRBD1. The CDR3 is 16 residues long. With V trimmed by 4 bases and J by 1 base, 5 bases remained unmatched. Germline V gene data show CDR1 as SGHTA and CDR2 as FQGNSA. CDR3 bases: TGTGCCAGCAGCTCCTTGGGACAGGGTTCCTACAATGAGCAGTTCTTC. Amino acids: CASSSLGQGSYNEQFF.

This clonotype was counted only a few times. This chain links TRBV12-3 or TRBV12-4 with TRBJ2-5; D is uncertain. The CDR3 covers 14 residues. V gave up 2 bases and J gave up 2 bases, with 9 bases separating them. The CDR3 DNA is TGTGCCAGCAGTTTATCCAATTTACAAGAGACCCAGTACTTC. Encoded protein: CASSLSNLQETQYF.

The CDR3 here is CATIGTGRTDTQYF. The CDR3 nucleotides are TGTGCCACCATCGGTACAGGGAGAACAGATACGCAGTATTTT. The chain links TRBV27 to TRBJ2-3, with a weak D call TRBD1 (6 bases). Trimming shortened V by 10 bases and J by 3 bases, and 17 bases separated the two germline ends. Germline CDR1 and CDR2: MNHEY and SMNVEV (reference sequence). This CDR3 spans 14 amino acids.

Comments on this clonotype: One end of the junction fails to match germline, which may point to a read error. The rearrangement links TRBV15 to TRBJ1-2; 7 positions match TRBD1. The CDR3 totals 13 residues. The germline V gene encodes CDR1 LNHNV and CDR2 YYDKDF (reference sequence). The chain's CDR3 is CTTSRDVEGASTF. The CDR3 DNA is TGTACCACCAGCAGAGATGTAGAGGGGGCCAGCACCTTC.

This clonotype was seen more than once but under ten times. The CDR3 sequence: CASSQVTGENEQYF. The CDR3 DNA sequence: TGCGCCAGCAGCCAAGTAACAGGGGAAAATGAGCAGTACTTC. V is TRBV4-1 and J is TRBJ2-5, with 7 bases aligning to TRBD1. Germline CDR1 is MGHRA and CDR2 is YSYEKL. V lost 1 base to trimming and J lost 11 bases; unmatched junction nucleotides: 10. This CDR3 has 14 amino acids.

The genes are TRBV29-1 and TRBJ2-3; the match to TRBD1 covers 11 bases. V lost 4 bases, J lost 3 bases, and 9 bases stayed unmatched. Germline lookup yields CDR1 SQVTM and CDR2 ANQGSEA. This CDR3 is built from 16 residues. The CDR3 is CSVGGDRGITTDTQYF. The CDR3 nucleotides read TGCAGCGTTGGGGGGGACAGGGGGATTACGACAGATACGCAGTATTTT.

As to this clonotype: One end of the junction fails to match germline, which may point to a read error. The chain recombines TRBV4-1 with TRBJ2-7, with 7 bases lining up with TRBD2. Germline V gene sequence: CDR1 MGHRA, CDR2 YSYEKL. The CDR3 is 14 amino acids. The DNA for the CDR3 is TGCACCAGCAGCCTGGAGCGGGGCCAACCCGAGCAGTACTTC. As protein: CTSSLERGQPEQYF.

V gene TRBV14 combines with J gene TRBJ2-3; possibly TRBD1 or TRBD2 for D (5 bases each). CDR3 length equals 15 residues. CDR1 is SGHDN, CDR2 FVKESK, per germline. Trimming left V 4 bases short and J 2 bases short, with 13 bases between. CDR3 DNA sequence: TGTGCCAGCAGCCCGGGACGGATATTCACAGATACGCAGTATTTT. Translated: CASSPGRIFTDTQYF.

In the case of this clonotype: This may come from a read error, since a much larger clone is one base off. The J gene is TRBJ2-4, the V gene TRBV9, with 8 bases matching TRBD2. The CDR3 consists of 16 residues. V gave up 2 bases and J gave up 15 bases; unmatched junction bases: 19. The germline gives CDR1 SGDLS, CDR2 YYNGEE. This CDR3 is CASSVLLAGGHETLYF. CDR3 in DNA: TGTGCCAGCAGCGTCTTATTGGCGGGGGGTCACGAGACCCTGTACTTC.